The 7 T cell receptor beta chains listed next were all sequenced from one sample in a study of radiotherapy plus CTLA-4 blockade in lung cancer. The assay was immunoSEQ multiplex PCR, and TCRdb's table has in-frame clones only and misses some. This sample yields some 38,000 clones, of which roughly 77% are seen a single time; approximately 9% belongs to the top ten. This material consisted of peripheral blood, taken from a patient treated with radiotherapy plus ipilimumab. The receptor set was obtained from a human donor with non-small cell lung cancer who had stable disease on radiotherapy plus ipilimumab.

V is TRBV7-9 and J is TRBJ1-2; no clear D. Germline CDR1 reads SEHNR; CDR2 reads FQNEAQ (reference sequence). The CDR3 covers 11 residues. V lost 2 bases, J lost 2 bases, and 0 bases lay in between. CDR3 in amino acids: CASSLNYGYTF. Written as DNA, the CDR3 is TGTGCCAGCAGCTTAAACTATGGCTACACCTTC.

The chain has TRBV5-4 and TRBJ2-5; TRBD1 aligns across 8 bases. J gave up 2 bases and V 1 base, and 4 bases lay outside the gene matches. This CDR3 spans 15 amino acids. Germline CDR1 and CDR2: SGHNT and YYREEE (reference sequence). CDR3 residues: CASSLHRGRQETQYF. As DNA, the CDR3 is TGTGCCAGCAGCTTGCACAGGGGGAGGCAAGAGACCCAGTACTTC.

J is TRBJ1-2 and V is TRBV4-1; 12 bases match TRBD1. V shed 0 bases and J 5 bases; nucleotides not matched to a gene: 4. Germline V gene data show CDR1 as MGHRA and CDR2 as YSYEKL. CDR3 size: 16 residues. For the CDR3, the DNA is TGCGCCAGCAGCCAAGAGAGGGGACAGGGGGCGTATGGCTACACCTTC. Residues: CASSQERGQGAYGYTF.

The chain has TRBV29-1 and TRBJ2-3; TRBD2 aligns across 8 bases. CDR3 length equals 14 residues. V dropped 5 bases and J dropped 8; count of bases not matched to a gene: 12. In germline, CDR1 is SQVTM, CDR2 ANQGSEA. The CDR3 DNA reads TGCAGCGTTTCCCACCGGGGGGGGTTAAGTACGCAGTATTTT. It specifies CSVSHRGGLSTQYF.

The chain has TRBV5-1 and TRBJ1-5, with unresolved D. In germline, CDR1 is SGHRS, CDR2 YFSETQ. Trimming took 0 bases from V and 0 from J, leaving 10 bases between them. The CDR3 loop spans 16 amino acids. The DNA of the CDR3 is TGCGCCAGCAGCTTGGACGGGCTCTATAGCAATCAGCCCCAGCATTTT. Its translation is CASSLDGLYSNQPQHF.

The rearrangement joins TRBV30 to TRBJ1-4, with 10 bases matching TRBD1. Germline values: CDR1 GTSNPN, CDR2 SVGIG (reference sequence). V shed 0 bases and J 7 bases; nucleotides not matched to a gene: 2. CDR3 size: 14 residues. Here the CDR3 reads CAWSVRDRGEKLFF. For the CDR3, the DNA is TGTGCCTGGAGTGTACGGGACAGGGGTGAAAAACTGTTTTTT.

The chain uses TRBV5-1 and TRBJ1-2; possible D gene TRBD1, 5 bases. This CDR3 has 15 amino acids. Germline CDR1 SGHRS, CDR2 YFSETQ. The V end was cut by 0 bases, the J end by 8 bases, with 17 bases between. As DNA, the CDR3 is TGCGCCAGCAGCTTGGAGGCTTTGGGGACGAGGGGCTACACCTTC. Residues: CASSLEALGTRGYTF.